Listed below are T cell receptor beta chains from one sample, sequenced in a study of chemoradiotherapy in HPV16-positive cancers. The method was immunoSEQ multiplex PCR; TCRdb's version includes in-frame clones alone and lacks a portion of them. The sample includes roughly 12,000 clones, about three fifths of them seen just once. This sample was obtained from a patient who underwent chemoradiotherapy. These receptors were obtained from a human donor with HPV-associated anogenital cancer. Both conserved end residues are part of each CDR3. The D gene is left open where the match is weak. Expanded clones are given a class, and other clones once, few, many or no size at all.

TRBV5-1	-	TRBJ2-5	-	TGCGCCAGCAGCCCCGATAGTGGGGAGACCCAGTACTTC	CASSPDSGETQYF
TRBV4-2	-	TRBJ1-1	once	TGTGCCAGCAGCCAAGATAACGCTGGGAACACTGAAGCTTTCTTT	CASSQDNAGNTEAFF
TRBV7-9	-	TRBJ1-4	-	TGTGCCAGCAGCAACGGGGCCAATGAAAAACTGTTTTTT	CASSNGANEKLFF
TRBV11-3	-	TRBJ2-1	-	TGTGCCAGCAGCTCAGCGGCGAGTTTGGGAGAGCAGTTCTTC	CASSSAASLGEQFF
TRBV30	-	TRBJ1-4	-	TGTGCCTGGAACAGGGACCCCCCTAATGAAAAACTGTTTTTT	CAWNRDPPNEKLFF
TRBV5-1	TRBD2	TRBJ2-3	-	TGCGCCAGCAGCTGGACTAGACAGTCAGATACGCAGTATTTT	CASSWTRQSDTQYF
TRBV10-1	-	TRBJ1-1	-	TGCGCCAGCAGTGAAAAAAATAGGGCCGCACGCGAGAGAAACACTGAAGCTTTCTTT	CASSEKNRAARERNTEAFF
TRBV5-1	-	TRBJ2-7	-	TGCGCCAGCAGCTTGGACATAGGAACCTACGAGCAGTACTTC	CASSLDIGTYEQYF
TRBV6-6	TRBD1	TRBJ2-7	-	TGTGCCAGCAGTTTAGAGACAGGGGGCTCCTACGAGCAGTACTTC	CASSLETGGSYEQYF
TRBV5-1	TRBD1	TRBJ1-5	-	TGCGCCAGCAGCCCGGACAGGGGCAATCAGCCCCAGCATTTT	CASSPDRGNQPQHF
TRBV19	-	TRBJ1-5	few	TGTGCCAGTAGTACCCCCCCGGGTCAGCCCCAGCATTTT	CASSTPPGQPQHF
TRBV27	TRBD1	TRBJ1-2	-	TGTGCCAGCAGTTTATCTGTCGGGACAGGGGCCAGGGGCTACACCTTC	CASSLSVGTGARGYTF
TRBV6-5	-	TRBJ2-3	-	TGTGCCAGCAGAAGACCGGGGGGCATGGATACGCAGTATTTT	CASRRPGGMDTQYF
TRBV11-3	-	TRBJ2-3	-	TGTGCCAGCAGTTACACAGATACGCAGTATTTT	CASSYTDTQYF
TRBV9	-	TRBJ2-7	few	TGTGCCAGCAACCCCGTAGGTGGCTACGAGCAGTACTTC	CASNPVGGYEQYF
TRBV5-1	-	TRBJ2-3	-	TGCGCCAGCAGCTTCACAGAAAGCACAGATACGCAGTATTTT	CASSFTESTDTQYF
TRBV7-6	TRBD1	TRBJ2-1	-	TGTGCCAGCAGCTTAGGAGGCAGCAGGGGGAAGGGTGAGCAGTTCTTC	CASSLGGSRGKGEQFF
TRBV10-3	TRBD1	TRBJ1-2	-	TGTGCCATCAGTGAGTCACAGGGGGCGCGGGGCTACACCTTC	CAISESQGARGYTF
TRBV7-8	-	TRBJ2-3	-	TGTGCCAGCAGCTTAACGGATACGCAGTATTTT	CASSLTDTQYF
TRBV6-1	TRBD1	TRBJ2-5	few	TGTGCCAGCAGTGATAGAGGGGACAGCCAAGAGACCCAGTACTTC	CASSDRGDSQETQYF
TRBV6-5	TRBD1	TRBJ1-4	-	TGTGCCAGCAGACCAGGACAGGAAGAAAAACTGTTTTTT	CASRPGQEEKLFF
TRBV19	TRBD1	TRBJ1-1	-	TGTGCCAGTAGTATAACAGGGGTAAACACTGAAGCTTTCTTT	CASSITGVNTEAFF
TRBV19	-	TRBJ1-1	few	TGTGCCAGCAAACTCCACAGGGAGAACACTGAAGCTTTCTTT	CASKLHRENTEAFF
TRBV7-3	TRBD2	TRBJ2-5	-	TGTGCCAGCAGCTCCGGCGGGGGGCCAGGCGAGACCCAGTACTTC	CASSSGGGPGETQYF
TRBV6-6	TRBD1	TRBJ2-5	-	TGTGCCAGCAAGGACAGGGGGAGCGAGACCCAGTACTTC	CASKDRGSETQYF
TRBV6-4	-	TRBJ2-3	few	TGTGCCAGCAGTCGGACAGTGACAGATACGCAGTATTTT	CASSRTVTDTQYF
TRBV2	-	TRBJ2-3	-	TGTGCCAGCCCCGATAGGGGCACAGATACGCAGTATTTT	CASPDRGTDTQYF
TRBV27	-	TRBJ2-1	once	TGTGCCAGCAGTTCTCAGGGGTACAATGAGCAGTTCTTC	CASSSQGYNEQFF
TRBV18	TRBD1	TRBJ1-1	once	TGTGCCAGCTCACCACGCGGGACAGAAACTACTGAAGCTTTCTTT	CASSPRGTETTEAFF
TRBV6-6	TRBD1	TRBJ1-1	-	TGTGCCAGCAGTTACCCTACAGGGGGCGGGGAAGCTTTCTTT	CASSYPTGGGEAFF
TRBV6-4	-	TRBJ1-2	few	TGTGCCAGCAGTGACTCGGCAGGGCCCGCGAACTATGGCTACACCTTC	CASSDSAGPANYGYTF
TRBV9	TRBD2	TRBJ2-1	-	TGTGCCAGCAGCGTACTAGCGGGGGGGTACAATGAGCAGTTCTTC	CASSVLAGGYNEQFF
TRBV2	-	TRBJ2-5	-	TGTGCCAGCAGTGAAGAAGAGACCCAGTACTTC	CASSEEETQYF
TRBV5-1	-	TRBJ2-1	-	TGCGCCAGCAGCTTGGGCCTTAGGGTCTCGCGGGCAAACTCCTACAATGAGCAGTTCTTC	CASSLGLRVSRANSYNEQFF
TRBV27	TRBD1	TRBJ1-5	-	TGTGCCAGCAGTCCCAGGGGGCGCCAGGGTCAGCCCCAGCATTTT	CASSPRGRQGQPQHF
TRBV28	-	TRBJ1-2	once	TGTGCCAGCAGTTTTGGGACTCACAGCTCCCTCTATGGCTACACCTTC	CASSFGTHSSLYGYTF
TRBV7-2	-	TRBJ2-1	-	TGTGCCAGCAGTTACCAAAGCGGAGATTACAATGAGCAGTTCTTC	CASSYQSGDYNEQFF
TRBV30	TRBD2	TRBJ2-7	-	TGTGCCTGGAGTCCTCTGGGACTAGCGGGAGACGAGCAGTACTTC	CAWSPLGLAGDEQYF
TRBV7-9	TRBD1	TRBJ2-1	few	TGTGCCAGCAGCCCCGACAGGGGCTCCTACAATGAGCAGTTCTTC	CASSPDRGSYNEQFF
TRBV2	TRBD1	TRBJ2-7	few	TGTGCCAGCAGGATGACAGGGATGATCGAGCAGTACTTC	CASRMTGMIEQYF
TRBV19	-	TRBJ1-2	once	TGTGCCAGTAGTGGAGGACTGCTCTATGGCTACACCTTC	CASSGGLLYGYTF
TRBV9	-	TRBJ2-5	-	TGTGCCAGCAGCGTCCGGGCCTCCGAGACCCAGTACTTC	CASSVRASETQYF
TRBV6-1	-	TRBJ1-5	few	TGTGCCAGCAGTGTCCAGGGATGGGGAGCCCAGCATTTT	CASSVQGWGAQHF
TRBV9	-	TRBJ1-2	-	TGTGCCAGCAGCTACTCAGGGGACTATGGCTACACCTTC	CASSYSGDYGYTF
TRBV15	-	TRBJ1-2	few	TGTGCCACCAGCAGAGAGGGGAGACAGTCCTTAGGGAGCTATGGCTACACCTTC	CATSREGRQSLGSYGYTF
TRBV28	TRBD2	TRBJ2-1	-	TGTGCCAGCAGTTTTCCCCTCACTTCAGGACTAGCGGGAGGGCCGGGGTCCTACAATGAGCAGTTCTTC	CASSFPLTSGLAGGPGSYNEQFF
TRBV10-3	TRBD1	TRBJ1-2	-	TGTGCCATCAGTAACGGACAGGGGACTTATGGCTACACCTTC	CAISNGQGTYGYTF